This T cell receptor beta chain emerged from a study of identical twins. Germline-derived CDR1 and CDR2 are SGHRS and YFSETQ. The J segment lost 0 bases and the V segment lost 6 bases, leaving 9 bases of the junction unmatched. The CDR3 is 16 residues long. To note about this clonotype: What it binds is unknown.

The study, taken as a whole, reports: Twins' excess sharing was less marked for out-of-frame beta sequences. Alpha sequences that were out-of-frame and twin-shared showed an excess of low generation probability. Analyses of zero insertions could be partly confounded by invariant MAIT and iNKT cells. Whereas memory repertoires showed no such difference, abundant cord blood beta clonotypes carried fewer insertions.

MiXCR, applied by TCRdb to the 5' RACE reads, yields one record per CDR3 protein. The table records over 250,000 distinct CDR3 sequences, 8% to 9.5% of them present only once. This same sample was also part of a study on yellow fever vaccine responses in identical twins.

This clonotype was obtained from a young woman in good health. The sequenced material came from CD8+ T cells sorted from blood. V and J are TRBV5-1 and TRBJ2-5; 9 bases map to TRBD2. The CDR3 sequence: CASTLPLAGNQETQYF. The DNA of the CDR3 is TGCGCCAGCACCCTTCCACTAGCGGGCAACCAAGAGACCCAGTACTTC.